This T cell receptor beta chain came from a study of T-cell memory formation after mild COVID-19. This CDR3 is 16 amino acids long. Germline assignment: CDR1 SGHVS and CDR2 FNYEAQ. Trimming cost V 4 bases and J 2 bases, with 14 bases left between them. In TCRdb, the 5' RACE reads were re-called with MiXCR into one record per CDR3 protein. The sample has 150,000 to 200,000 distinct CDR3 sequences; roughly 23% are singletons. This clonotype came up a few times. Sequencing input: PBMCs or a T cell subset sorted from them (not recorded which). The rearrangement links TRBV7-6 to TRBJ2-2; D call uncertain. The clonotype was recovered from an adult woman who had mild COVID-19 (a few samples of this study predate the infection). Cell type and time point are not known. The DNA for the CDR3 is TGTGCCAGCAGCTCCGCACCCCCTTATAACACCGGGGAGCTGTTTTTT. Translated: CASSSAPPYNTGELFF.